The rows below give T cell receptor beta chains drawn from one sample of a study of vaccination and CD4 T cells after COVID-19. Their specific antigens are unknown. TCRdb used MiXCR to reprocess the PCR reads, holding one entry per CDR3 protein. This sample carries about 13,000 distinct CDR3 sequences, roughly 42% of them seen once, and the ten largest clones take over 12%. Sequenced: CD4+ T cells from blood, cultured in vitro. These TCRs come from a human donor who had recovered from COVID-19. Each CDR3 is given with its conserved first and last residue. Each record gives: CDR3 length, J gene, V gene, CDR3 protein.

>16|TRBJ1-3|TRBV4-3
CASSQDPGGTGNTIYF
>14|TRBJ1-1|TRBV15
CATSLGGGQYFAFF
>13|TRBJ2-1|TRBV5-4
CASSSSVWDEQFF
>16|TRBJ1-6|TRBV25-1
CASRNSGVSYNSPLHF
>14|TRBJ1-1|TRBV6-2/TRBV6-3
CASSLTLQGYEAFF
>15|TRBJ1-2|TRBV2
CASSEEAGGADGYTF
>13|TRBJ1-2|TRBV6-1
CASSETGRDGYTF
>11|TRBJ1-1|TRBV5-6
CASSFQGTAFF
>15|TRBJ1-1|TRBV5-1
CASSTGQGMNTEAFF
>12|TRBJ1-1|TRBV11-3
CASSLKNTEAFF
>15|TRBJ1-6|TRBV9
CASSVLDRGNSPLHF
>19|TRBJ2-7|TRBV11-2
CASSLEGLAGAVRSYEQYF
>14|TRBJ1-1|TRBV18
CASSPRWGTTEAFF
>13|TRBJ1-2|TRBV5-6
CASSVIRPGGYTF
>16|TRBJ2-1|TRBV27
CASSSLTSGSYNEQFF
>14|TRBJ1-5|TRBV19
CASSPSYGGQPQHF
>15|TRBJ2-7|TRBV20-1
CSARDQTSGAYEQYF
>16|TRBJ1-1|TRBV4-1
CASSQGPGQVNTEAFF
>15|TRBJ2-2|TRBV2
CASSLGQGSAGELFF
>13|TRBJ1-4|TRBV6-1
CASSQGPNEKLFF
>16|TRBJ1-1|TRBV11-3
CASSSRPLGEGTEAFF
>17|TRBJ2-2|TRBV11-3
CASSLPGLAGTPGELFF
>14|-|TRBV3-1
CASSQEGQAYEQYF
>14|TRBJ2-1|TRBV10-1
CASSEPGRADEQFF
>13|TRBJ2-1|TRBV2
CASRGAVYNEQFF